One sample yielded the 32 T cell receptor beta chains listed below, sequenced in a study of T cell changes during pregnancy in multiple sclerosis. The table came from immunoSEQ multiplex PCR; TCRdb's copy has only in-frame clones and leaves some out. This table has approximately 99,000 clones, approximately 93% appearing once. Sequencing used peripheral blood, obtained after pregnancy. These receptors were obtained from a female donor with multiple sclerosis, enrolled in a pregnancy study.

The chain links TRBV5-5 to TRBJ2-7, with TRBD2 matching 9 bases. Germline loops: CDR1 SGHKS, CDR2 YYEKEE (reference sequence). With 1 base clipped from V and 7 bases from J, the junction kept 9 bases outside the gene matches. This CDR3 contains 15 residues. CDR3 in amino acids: CASSLPAGGPQEQYF. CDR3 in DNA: TGTGCCAGCAGCTTGCCGGCGGGAGGGCCACAGGAGCAGTACTTC. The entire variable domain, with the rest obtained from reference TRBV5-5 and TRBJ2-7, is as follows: DAGVTQSPTHLIKTRGQQVTLRCSPISGHKSVSWYQQVLGQGPQFIFQYYEKEERGRGNFPDRFSARQFPNYSSELNVNALLLGDSALYLCASSLPAGGPQEQYFGPGTRLTVT.

The CDR3 coding sequence is TGTGCCAGCAGCCGACAGGGAAATACTGAAGCTTTCTTT. Translating gives CASSRQGNTEAFF. The rearrangement uses TRBV6-1 and TRBJ1-1; 7 bases are shared with TRBD1. Trimming at V came to 6 bases and at J to 5 bases, leaving 6 bases not matched to a gene. This CDR3 contains 13 residues. Germline CDR1 and CDR2: MNHNS and SASEGT.

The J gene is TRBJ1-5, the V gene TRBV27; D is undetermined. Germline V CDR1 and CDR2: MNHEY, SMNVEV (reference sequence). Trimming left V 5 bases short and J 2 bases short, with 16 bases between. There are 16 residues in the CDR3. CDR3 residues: CASSPRTGLGNQPQHF. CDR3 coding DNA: TGTGCCAGCAGTCCACGGACTGGGCTCGGCAATCAGCCCCAGCATTTT.

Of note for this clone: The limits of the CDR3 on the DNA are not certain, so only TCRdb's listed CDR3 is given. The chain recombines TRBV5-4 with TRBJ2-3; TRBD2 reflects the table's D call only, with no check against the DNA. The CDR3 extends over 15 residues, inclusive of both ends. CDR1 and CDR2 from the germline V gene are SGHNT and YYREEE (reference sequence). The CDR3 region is CASSFGPGNTDTQYF.

CDR3 nucleotides: TGTGCCAGTAGTCCCGGGACAGAGTTCCAAGAGACCCAGTACTTC. Its translation is CASSPGTEFQETQYF. The chain recombines TRBV19 with TRBJ2-5; TRBD1 matches at 7 bases. Germline V lookup: CDR1 LNHDA, CDR2 SQIVND (reference sequence). The CDR3 is 15 amino acids. Trimming at V came to 5 bases and at J to 1 base, leaving 7 bases not matched to a gene.

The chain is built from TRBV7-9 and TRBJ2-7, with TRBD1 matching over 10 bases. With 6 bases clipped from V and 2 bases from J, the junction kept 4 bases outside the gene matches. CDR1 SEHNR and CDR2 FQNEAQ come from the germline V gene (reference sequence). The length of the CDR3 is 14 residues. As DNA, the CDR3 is TGTGCCAGCAGAGGGGACAGGGGCCCCTACGAGCAGTACTTC. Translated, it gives CASRGDRGPYEQYF.

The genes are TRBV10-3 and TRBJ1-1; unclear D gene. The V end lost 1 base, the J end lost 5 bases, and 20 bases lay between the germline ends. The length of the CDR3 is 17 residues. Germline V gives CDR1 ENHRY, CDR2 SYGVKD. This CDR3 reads CAISEFGGRGIRTEAFF. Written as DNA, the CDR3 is TGTGCCATCAGTGAGTTCGGAGGCCGGGGTATTCGGACTGAAGCTTTCTTT.

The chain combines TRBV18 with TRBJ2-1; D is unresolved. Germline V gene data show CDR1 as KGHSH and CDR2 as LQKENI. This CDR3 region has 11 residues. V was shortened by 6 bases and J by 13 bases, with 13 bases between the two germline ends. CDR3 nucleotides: TGTGCCAGCTCGCCAGCAGAAGTACAGTTCTTC. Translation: CASSPAEVQFF.

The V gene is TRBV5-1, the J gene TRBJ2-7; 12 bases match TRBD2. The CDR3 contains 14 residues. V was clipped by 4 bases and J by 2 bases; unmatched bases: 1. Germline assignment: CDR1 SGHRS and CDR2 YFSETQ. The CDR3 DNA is TGCGCCAGCAGCGGGACTAGCGGGCCCTACGAGCAGTACTTC. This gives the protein CASSGTSGPYEQYF.

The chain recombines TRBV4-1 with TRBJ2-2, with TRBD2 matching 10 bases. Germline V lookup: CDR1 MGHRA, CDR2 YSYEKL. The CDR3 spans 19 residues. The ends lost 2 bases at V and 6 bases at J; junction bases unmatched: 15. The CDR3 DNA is TGCGCCAGCAGCCAAACGTCGAGGGAGCGGGAGGGCTTTCCCGGGGAGCTGTTTTTT. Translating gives CASSQTSREREGFPGELFF.

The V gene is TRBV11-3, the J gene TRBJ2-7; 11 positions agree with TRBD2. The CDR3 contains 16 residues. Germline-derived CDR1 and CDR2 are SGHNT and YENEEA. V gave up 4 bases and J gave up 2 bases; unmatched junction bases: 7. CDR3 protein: CASSSRTSGSTYEQYF. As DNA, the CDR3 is TGTGCCAGCAGCTCGCGGACTAGCGGGTCAACCTACGAGCAGTACTTC.

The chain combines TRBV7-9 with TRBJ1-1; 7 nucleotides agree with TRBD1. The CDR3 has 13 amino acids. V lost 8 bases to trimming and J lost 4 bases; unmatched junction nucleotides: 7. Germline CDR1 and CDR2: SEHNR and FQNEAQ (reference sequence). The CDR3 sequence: CASCTGESTEAFF. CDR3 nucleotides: TGTGCCAGCTGCACAGGGGAAAGCACTGAAGCTTTCTTT.

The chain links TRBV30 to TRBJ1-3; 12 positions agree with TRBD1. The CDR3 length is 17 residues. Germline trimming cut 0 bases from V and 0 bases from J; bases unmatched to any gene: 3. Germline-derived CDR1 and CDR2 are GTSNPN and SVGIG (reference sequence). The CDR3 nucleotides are TGTGCCTGGAGTGTGAGGGGACAGGGGGCCTCTGGAAACACCATATATTTT. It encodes CAWSVRGQGASGNTIYF. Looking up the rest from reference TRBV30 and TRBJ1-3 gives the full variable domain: SQTIHQWPATLVQPVGSPLSLECTVEGTSNPNLYWYRQAAGRGLQLLFYSVGIGQISSEVPQNLSASRPQDRQFILSSKKLLLSDSGFYLCAWSVRGQGASGNTIYFGEGSWLTVV.

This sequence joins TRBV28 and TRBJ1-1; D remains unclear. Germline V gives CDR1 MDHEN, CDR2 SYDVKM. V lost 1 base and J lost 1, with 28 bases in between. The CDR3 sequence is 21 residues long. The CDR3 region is CASSLFTLSSAVSRGNTEAFF. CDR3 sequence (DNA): TGTGCCAGCAGTTTATTTACCCTCTCCAGTGCCGTCAGTAGAGGGAACACTGAAGCTTTCTTT.

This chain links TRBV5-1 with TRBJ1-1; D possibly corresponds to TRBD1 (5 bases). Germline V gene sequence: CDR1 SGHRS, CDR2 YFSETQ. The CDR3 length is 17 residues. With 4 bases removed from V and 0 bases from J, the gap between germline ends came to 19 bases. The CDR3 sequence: CASSPVQGLRMNTEAFF. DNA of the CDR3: TGCGCCAGCAGCCCAGTTCAGGGTCTCCGTATGAACACTGAAGCTTTCTTT.

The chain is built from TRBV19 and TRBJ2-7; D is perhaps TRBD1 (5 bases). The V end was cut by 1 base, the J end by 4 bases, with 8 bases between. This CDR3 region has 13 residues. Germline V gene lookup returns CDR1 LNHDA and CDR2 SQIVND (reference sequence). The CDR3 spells CASSIGAGYEQYF. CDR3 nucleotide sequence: TGTGCCAGTAGTATAGGGGCAGGGTACGAGCAGTACTTC. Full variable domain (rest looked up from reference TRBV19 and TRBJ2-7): DGGITQSPKYLFRKEGQNVTLSCEQNLNHDAMYWYRQDPGQGLRLIYYSQIVNDFQKGDIAEGYSVSREKKESFPLTVTSAQKNPTAFYLCASSIGAGYEQYFGPGTRLTVT.

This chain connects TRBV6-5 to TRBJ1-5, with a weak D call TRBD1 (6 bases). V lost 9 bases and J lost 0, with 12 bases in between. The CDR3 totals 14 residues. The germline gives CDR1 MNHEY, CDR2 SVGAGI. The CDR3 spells CASGEGGSNQPQHF. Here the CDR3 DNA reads TGTGCCAGTGGGGAGGGGGGTAGCAATCAGCCCCAGCATTTT.

This CDR3 is CASSAGGADYSNQPQHF. Here the CDR3 DNA reads TGTGCCAGCAGCGCAGGGGGCGCAGATTATAGCAATCAGCCCCAGCATTTT. J is TRBJ1-5 and V is TRBV21-1; the D segment call TRBD1 is taken from the table without a DNA check. TRBV21-1 is an annotated pseudogene. The CDR3 runs to 17 residues.

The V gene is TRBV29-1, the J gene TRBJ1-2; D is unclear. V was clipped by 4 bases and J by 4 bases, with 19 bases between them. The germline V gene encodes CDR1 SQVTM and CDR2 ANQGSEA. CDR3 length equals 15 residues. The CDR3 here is CSVGAAGRVGYGYTF. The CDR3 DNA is TGCAGCGTTGGGGCAGCGGGTAGGGTCGGCTATGGCTACACCTTC.

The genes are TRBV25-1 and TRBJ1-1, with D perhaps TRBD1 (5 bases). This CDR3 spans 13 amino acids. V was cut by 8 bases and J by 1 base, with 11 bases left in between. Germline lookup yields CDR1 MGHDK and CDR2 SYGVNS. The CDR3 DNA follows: TGTGCCAGCGGTAAAACAGGGAACACTGAAGCTTTCTTT. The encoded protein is CASGKTGNTEAFF.

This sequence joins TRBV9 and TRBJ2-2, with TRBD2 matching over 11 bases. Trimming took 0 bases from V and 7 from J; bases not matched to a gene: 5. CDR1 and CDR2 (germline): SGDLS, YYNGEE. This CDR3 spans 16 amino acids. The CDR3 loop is CASSVGVSGRVGELFF. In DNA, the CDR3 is TGTGCCAGCAGCGTAGGAGTTAGCGGGAGGGTCGGGGAGCTGTTTTTT. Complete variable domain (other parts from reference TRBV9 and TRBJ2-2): DSGVTQTPKHLITATGQRVTLRCSPRSGDLSVYWYQQSLDQGLQFLIQYYNGEERAKGNILERFSAQQFPDLHSELNLSSLELGDSALYFCASSVGVSGRVGELFFGEGSRLTVL.

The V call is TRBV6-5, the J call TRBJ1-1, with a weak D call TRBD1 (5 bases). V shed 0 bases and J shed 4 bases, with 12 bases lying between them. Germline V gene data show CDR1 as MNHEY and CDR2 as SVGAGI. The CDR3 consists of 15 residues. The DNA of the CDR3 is TGTGCCAGCAGTTACTCGAGGAGTGGGGCCACTGAAGCTTTCTTT. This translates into CASSYSRSGATEAFF.

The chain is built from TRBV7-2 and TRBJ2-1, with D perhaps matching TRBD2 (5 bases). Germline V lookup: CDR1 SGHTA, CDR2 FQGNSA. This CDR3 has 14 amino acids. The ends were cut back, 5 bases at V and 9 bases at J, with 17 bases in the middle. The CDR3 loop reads CASSTLPGVGEQFF. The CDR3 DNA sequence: TGTGCCAGCAGCACCCTTCCCGGGGTCGGTGAGCAGTTCTTC. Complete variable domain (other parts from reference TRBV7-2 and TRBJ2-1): GAGVSQSPSNKVTEKGKDVELRCDPISGHTALYWYRQSLGQGLEFLIYFQGNSAPDKSGLPSDRFSAERTGGSVSTLTIQRTQQEDSAVYLCASSTLPGVGEQFFGPGTRLTVL.

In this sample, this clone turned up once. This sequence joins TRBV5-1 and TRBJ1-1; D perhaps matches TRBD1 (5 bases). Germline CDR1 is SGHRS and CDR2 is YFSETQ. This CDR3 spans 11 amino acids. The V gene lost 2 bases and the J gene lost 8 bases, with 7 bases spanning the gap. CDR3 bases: TGCGCCAGCAGCTTTGCAGGGGAAGCTTTCTTT. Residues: CASSFAGEAFF.

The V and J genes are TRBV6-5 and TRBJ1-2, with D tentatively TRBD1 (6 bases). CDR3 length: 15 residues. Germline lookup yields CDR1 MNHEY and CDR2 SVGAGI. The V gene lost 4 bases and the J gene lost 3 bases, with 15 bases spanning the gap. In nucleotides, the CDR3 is TGTGCCAGCAGTTCCCTTCACAGGGACCACTATGGCTACACCTTC. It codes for CASSSLHRDHYGYTF.

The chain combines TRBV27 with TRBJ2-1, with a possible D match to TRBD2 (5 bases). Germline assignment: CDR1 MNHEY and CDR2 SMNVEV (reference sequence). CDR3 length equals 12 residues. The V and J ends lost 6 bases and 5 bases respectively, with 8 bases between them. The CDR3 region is CASSGLDNEQFF. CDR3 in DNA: TGTGCCAGCAGCGGACTGGACAATGAGCAGTTCTTC.

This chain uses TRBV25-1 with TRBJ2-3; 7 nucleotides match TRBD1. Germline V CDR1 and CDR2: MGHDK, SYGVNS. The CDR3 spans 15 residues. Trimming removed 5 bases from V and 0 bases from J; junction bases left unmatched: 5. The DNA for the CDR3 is TGTGCCAGCAGTCTCAGGGACAGAAGCACAGATACGCAGTATTTT. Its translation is CASSLRDRSTDTQYF.

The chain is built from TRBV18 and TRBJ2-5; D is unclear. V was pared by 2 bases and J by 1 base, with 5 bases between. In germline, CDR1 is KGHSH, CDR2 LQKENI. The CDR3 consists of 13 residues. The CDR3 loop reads CASSPASQETQYF. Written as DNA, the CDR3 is TGTGCCAGCTCACCAGCCAGCCAAGAGACCCAGTACTTC.

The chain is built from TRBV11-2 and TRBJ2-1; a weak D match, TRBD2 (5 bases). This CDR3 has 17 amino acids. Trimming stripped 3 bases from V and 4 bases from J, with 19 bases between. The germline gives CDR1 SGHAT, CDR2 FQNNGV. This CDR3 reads CASSFRAALGRYNEQFF. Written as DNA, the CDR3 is TGTGCCAGCAGCTTCCGAGCGGCCTTAGGCCGTTACAATGAGCAGTTCTTC.

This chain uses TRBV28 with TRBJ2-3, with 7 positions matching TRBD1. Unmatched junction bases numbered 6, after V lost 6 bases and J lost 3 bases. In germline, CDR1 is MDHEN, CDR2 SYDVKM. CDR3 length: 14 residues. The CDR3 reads CASRLQGMTDTQYF. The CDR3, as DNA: TGTGCCAGCAGACTACAGGGGATGACAGATACGCAGTATTTT.

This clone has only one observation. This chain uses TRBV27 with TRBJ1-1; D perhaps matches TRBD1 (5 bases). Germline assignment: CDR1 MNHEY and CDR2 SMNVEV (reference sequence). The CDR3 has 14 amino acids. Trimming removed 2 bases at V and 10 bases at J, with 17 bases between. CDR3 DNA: TGTGCCAGCAGTTTAGGGCCAGGGCCCCTCGGAGCTTTCTTT. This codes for CASSLGPGPLGAFF.

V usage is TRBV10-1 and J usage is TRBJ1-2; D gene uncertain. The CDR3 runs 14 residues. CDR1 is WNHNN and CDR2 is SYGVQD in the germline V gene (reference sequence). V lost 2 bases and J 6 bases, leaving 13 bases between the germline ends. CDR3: CASSETVGGHGYTF. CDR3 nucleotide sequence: TGCGCCAGCAGTGAGACGGTGGGAGGCCATGGCTACACCTTC.